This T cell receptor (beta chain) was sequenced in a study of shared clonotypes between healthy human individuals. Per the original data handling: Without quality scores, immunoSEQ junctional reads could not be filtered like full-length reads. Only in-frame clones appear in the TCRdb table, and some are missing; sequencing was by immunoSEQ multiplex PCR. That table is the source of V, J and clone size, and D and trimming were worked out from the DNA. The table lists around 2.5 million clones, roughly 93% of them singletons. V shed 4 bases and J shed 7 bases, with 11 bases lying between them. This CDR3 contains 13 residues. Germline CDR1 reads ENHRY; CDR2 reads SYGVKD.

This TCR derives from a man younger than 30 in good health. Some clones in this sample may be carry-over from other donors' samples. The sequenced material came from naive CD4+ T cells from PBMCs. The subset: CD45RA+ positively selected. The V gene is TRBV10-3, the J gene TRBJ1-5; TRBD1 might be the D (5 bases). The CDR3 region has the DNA TGTGCCATCAGTGTGGGGGGTTTCCAGCCCCAGCATTTT. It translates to CAISVGGFQPQHF.